This T cell receptor (beta chain) was observed in a study of naive and memory T cell subsets. Study-level findings and limits: In CD4 and CD8 cells, diversity dropped from naive through EMRA. Naive repertoires, especially CD8, held a few larger clonotypes, possibly memory cells re-expressing CD45RA.

CDR1 and CDR2 from the germline V gene are SGHDT and YYEEEE. CDR3 length: 15 amino acids. Losses at the gene ends were 3 bases for V and 1 base for J; bases not matched to a gene: 6. The sample holds many counts of this clonotype. Its antigen remains unidentified. Two oligonucleotides, mixed equimolar, formed the beta constant-region primer covering TRBC1 and TRBC2. TCRdb fed the UMI-ligation and nested PCR reads into MiXCR, producing one record per CDR3 protein. The sample gives roughly 140,000 distinct CDR3 sequences, about 17% of which show up once; about 0.14% is in the top ten. The chain combines TRBV5-6 with TRBJ2-5; TRBD1 agrees at 7 bases. The TCR originated in a human donor in good health. Sequenced sample: naive CD4+ T cells from blood. The CDR3 sequence is CASSSETGLQETQYF. CDR3 nucleotide sequence: TGTGCCAGCAGCTCTGAGACAGGGCTCCAAGAGACCCAGTACTTC.